This note documents a single TCR beta chain sequence. In its sample, this clone was seen a few times. Its binding antigen is unknown. The sample holds no much larger clone one base away, and base qualities are not on file. The data belong to a study of cytomegalovirus exposure and HLA in healthy donors (dated by TCRdb to about 2017). General notes on the study: An earlier analysis of approximately 640 of the donors reported 250 to 350 Gb of sequence data and roughly 100 million unique TCR beta sequences from about 179 million T cells. A later genetic analysis took genome-wide SNP genotypes for about three fifths of the roughly 670 donors and used that subset as a discovery cohort. Rather than using new phenotypic data, the later analysis identified candidate immune exposures from TCR beta sequences and from how often those sequences occurred across donors. To predict cytomegalovirus infection status, the study combined high-throughput TCR immunosequencing, statistical association of individual TCRs with disease status, and machine learning. The number of typed donors differed by locus: about 620-640 for A, B, C, DRB1 and DQB1; roughly 510 for DQA1; around 610 for DPA1; and 400 to 480 for DPB1. Class I and class II HLA loci were covered by the typing at four-digit resolution. To decide whether each TCR beta V gene segment behaved as functional or pseudogenic, an earlier analysis of some 570 of the donors relied on high-throughput TCR beta sequencing. Besides the first cohort of 666 subjects, a separate validation cohort made up of some 110 different subjects was used. The study aimed to test whether cataloging public T cell receptors could reveal signatures of past pathogen exposure. A later analysis re-examined previously published TCR beta repertoires from just over 650 donors and added high-resolution HLA genotyping to investigate patterns of TCR occurrence. The genetic ancestry cluster associated with self-reported Caucasian donors included about four fifths of the approximately 410 genotyped donors. Five DR-DQ haplotypes were handled as single units for association and clustering because linkage in the cohort was strong. Donor age, sex, ethnicity and CMV serostatus were compiled together with the repertoire data. The T cell repertoires of under 750 subjects were profiled by immunosequencing and related to cytomegalovirus serostatus. Across around 400 genotyped donors of the cohort, an average of roughly 200,000 unique TCR beta nucleotide sequences per donor were sequenced, and roughly a sixth of those sequences were non-productive. Every discovery cohort repertoire had been produced on one sequencing platform. Approximately 300 gigabases of sequencing data and tens of millions of unique TCR sequences made up an early release that covered approximately 620 HLA-typed donors. Study-level results and caveats: Compared with the 666-donor mean, donors in an Asian-associated ancestry cluster had fewer N-insertions in productive TCRs, according to a later genetic analysis. Because the 87-base-pair reads could not distinguish some IMGT-functional V segments, including TRBV6-2 and TRBV6-3, those segments were excluded. Roughly uniform sequencing depth across donors was assumed in presence/absence analyses, although this assumption may not hold. A later analysis associated about 16,000 TCR beta sequences with specific HLA alleles at a false discovery rate of 0.05. Linkage disequilibrium might explain the correlated functional status among segregating V segments, but an unknown experimental factor could not be excluded. Several of the top co-occurrence clusters appeared to be linked to parvovirus B19, influenza, CMV and Epstein-Barr virus, according to a later analysis. While some public TCRs were present in many individuals, most TCR sequences turned up only very rarely across donors. Most CMV-associated TCR beta chains appeared to be HLA-restricted in a later analysis, and the HLA associations seemed to be driven largely by CMV exposure. A further reported finding was that TCR beta sequences accurately predicted the HLA-A and HLA-B alleles for most subjects in the first cohort. A later analysis found that HLA-associated TCR beta chains were more clonally expanded and had lower generation probabilities than equally common non-associated chains. A total of some 180 TCR beta chains were listed by the study as associated with cytomegalovirus. A few of the identified cytomegalovirus-associated TCR beta chains were confirmed in vitro to be specific for cytomegalovirus antigens. According to a later analysis, TCR association rates differed among HLA loci, with DRB1 alleles showing the most associated TCRs and HLA-C alleles showing the fewest. For the cohort, immune exposure information was limited to CMV serostatus. The cohort was sequenced for TCR beta chains only, and without alpha or paired-chain data the features that could be detected were limited. The sequencing pipeline was judged likely to have produced a cluster of highly shared sequence variants as a technical artifact. Over 15 rarely observed V segments, including chromosome 9 orphons, were excluded from the earlier analysis of a few hundred of the donors because counts were too low. Because HLA typing was unavailable for some donors at each locus, only the typed subset was used in association tests. Assigning TCR associations to individual alleles was difficult when HLA alleles, especially DR and DQ, strongly co-occurred. The classifier was reported to diagnose cytomegalovirus status with high specificity and sensitivity in both the original cohort and the validation cohort. V-gene and J-gene trimming of TCR beta chains was associated with a missense DCLRE1C variant in a later genetic analysis, and the association was replicated in an independent cohort. An earlier analysis of approximately 540 of the donors showed that most TCR beta V segments appeared in productive rearrangements either about 87% or about 30% of the time, which broadly matched IMGT annotations. According to the authors, the approach could potentially be generalized to other disease states and immunological phenotypes.

The germline V gene yields MGHDK for CDR1 and SYGVNS for CDR2. The CDR3 holds 11 amino acids from the cysteine to the phenylalanine. The entry retains the CDR3 DNA only, 33 bases that are in frame from base 1. V loses 5 bases, J loses 8 bases, and the germline ends lie 8 bases apart. The cohort comprised fewer than 700 healthy bone marrow donors. Cohort members were all nominally healthy when sampled, although unrecorded immune exposures were likely present. The donor tested CMV seropositive and was one of the 289 seropositive cohort members. A peripheral blood sample was provided by each donor, and peripheral blood mononuclear cells were used for TCR beta sequencing. Genomic DNA was extracted from the blood cell samples with the Qiagen DNeasy Blood Extraction Kit. Libraries came from the immunoSEQ multiplex PCR assay. For the multiplex PCR, a mixture combining 60 forward primers for TCR Vbeta segments and 13 reverse primers for TCR Jbeta segments was used. The CDR3 region of rearranged TCR beta genes was amplified from genomic DNA with a multiplex PCR assay. Amplified TCR beta libraries were sequenced as 87-base-pair reads on the Illumina HiSeq System. Processing in the source paper ran as follows. A later analysis tallied some 79 million unique TCR beta chains across the approximately 670 repertoires, and approximately 12 million of those chains were shared by two or more donors. Raw reads were error-corrected and collapsed into unique sequences with a nearest-neighbor algorithm that merged closely related sequences to remove PCR and sequencing errors. To assign V, D and J gene segments, CDR3 sequences were aligned to IMGT reference sequences. For a sequence to be retained, at least a six-nucleotide match to both a V gene segment and a J gene segment was required. A rearrangement was called productive if the CDR3 had no stop codons and remained in frame with V and J, and every other rearrangement was called non-productive. Following IMGT convention, CDR3 was defined as the stretch from the second conserved V-encoded cysteine to the conserved J-encoded phenylalanine. The earlier analysis of more than 450 of the donors excluded sequences that lacked an unambiguous match to a single V gene segment. An earlier analysis of almost 600 of the donors classified V segments as functional when productive rearrangements were above 56.7% and as segregating when the standard deviation between donors was above 5%. A statistical classification framework was built for diagnosing cytomegalovirus status from the catalog of TCR beta chain sequences. In a later analysis, TCR nucleotide sequences were compared against IMGT/GENE-DB human TR gene sequences so that V and J genes could be assigned. A later analysis assigned CDR3 sequences and most-parsimonious VDJ recombination scenarios with the TCRdist pipeline. In a later analysis, each TCR beta chain was defined by its CDR3 amino acid sequence together with its V-gene family, and reads without a unique V-gene family were excluded. A later analysis removed several hundred highly shared, low-generation-probability nucleotide sequences to deal with suspected cross-contamination and a sequencing artifact. For each public chain, a later analysis derived a clonal expansion index from normalized ranks of inferred template counts within each repertoire. In a later analysis, generation probabilities were computed using a VDJ recombination model fitted to out-of-frame rearrangements, and the results were checked against IGoR. In a later analysis, hypergeometric tests were used to score TCR-TCR, TCR-HLA and TCR-CMV co-occurrence, with a repertoire-size bias correction applied to TCR pairs. To estimate false discovery rates, a later analysis permuted the HLA or CMV assignments 20 times. In a later analysis, co-occurring TCRs were grouped using DBSCAN, with TCRdist sequence similarity added in when clustering inside HLA-allele-positive subsets. Repertoires with fewer than 30,000 or more than 120,000 public chains, plus five repertoires with anomalous nucleotide sharing, were excluded from co-occurrence clustering. TCRdb took this table from immuneACCESS and kept in-frame rearrangements with V and J called. Such tables lack part of the clones; where checked against another copy, unresolved V genes explain under half of the gap, and the rest is unexplained. D and trimming were read from the DNA, whereas the V and J calls and clone size are those reported in that table. The sample table holds more than 85,000 clones, of which less than 80% were seen once. The ten top clones hold 7.7% of the sample.

Recombination linked TRBV25-1 to TRBJ2-3, with the D gene not clear enough to name. The clonotype was recovered from a woman aged 45-65 years in good health and CMV-seropositive. Specimen: PBMCs. The CDR3 is CASSPGATQYF. The DNA reads TGTGCCAGCAGTCCGGGTGCTACGCAGTATTTT.